This T cell receptor (beta chain) emerged from a study of neurological immune-mediated disorders. This clonotype was observed many times. The antigen remains unidentified. Regarding the study as a whole: HTLV-1-associated myelopathy displayed the greatest TCR clonal expansion, and multiple sclerosis exhibited the smallest, lower than that of healthy controls.

TCRdb analysed the 5' RACE reads with MiXCR anew, one entry per CDR3 protein. The data hold around 69,000 distinct CDR3 sequences, with 3% to 4% observed a single time. Trimming removed 10 bases from V and 5 bases from J, with 17 bases in between. Germline CDR1 and CDR2: ENHRY and SYGVKD. The CDR3 consists of 13 residues. Sequencing used PBMCs. The source of this sequence is a man in his forties with multiple sclerosis. The chain uses TRBV10-3 and TRBJ2-5, with D possibly being TRBD1 (5 bases). As DNA, the CDR3 is TGTGCCACCCAGCCAGGGCTAGGGGAGACCCAGTACTTC. It translates to CATQPGLGETQYF.